This T cell receptor beta chain is from a study of T cell clonality in common variable immunodeficiency. Measured with immunoSEQ multiplex PCR; TCRdb has only the in-frame clones, and not every one. The repertoire consists of roughly 50,000 clones, none detected only once. This clone was seen a few times. This TCR was sampled from a person aged 18 to 75 in good health. Specimen: peripheral blood mononuclear cells.

CDR3 sequence: CAMTRRGTPGDEQYF. CDR3 bases read: TGTGCCATGACGCGCCGGGGTACCCCTGGGGACGAG. The J gene is TRBJ2-7, the V gene TRBV10-3, with a weak D call TRBD2 (5 bases). Read data end 3 residues before the CDR3 end; the end is taken from the germline J gene. Germline V gene sequence: CDR1 ENHRY, CDR2 SYGVKD. The CDR3 has 15 amino acids. V shed 9 bases and J shed 5 bases, with 23 bases lying between them.